Below, 18 T cell receptor beta chains from the same sample are listed, as sequenced in a study of blood T cell repertoires in COVID-19. This table comes from immunoSEQ multiplex PCR, and its TCRdb copy is limited to in-frame clones, with some not included. In the table there are tens of thousands of clones, 88% of which are singletons. The sample was peripheral blood. The origin of the receptors is a man in his fifties or sixties with active COVID-19.

V and J are TRBV9 and TRBJ2-3; 7 bases fit TRBD2. The V segment lost 4 bases and the J segment 3 bases; nucleotides outside the gene matches: 11. CDR3 length: 16 residues. Germline V gene sequence: CDR1 SGDLS, CDR2 YYNGEE. This CDR3 is CASSPQGGPLTDTQYF. The CDR3 DNA reads as TGTGCCAGCAGCCCCCAGGGAGGGCCATTGACAGATACGCAGTATTTT.

V usage is TRBV19 and J usage is TRBJ1-2, with 7 positions matching TRBD1. J was trimmed by 0 bases and V by 7 bases; bases with no gene match: 5. Germline CDR1 LNHDA, CDR2 SQIVND (reference sequence). This CDR3 is 14 amino acids long. In DNA, the CDR3 is TGTGCCAGTAACCCGACAGGGACTAACTATGGCTACACCTTC. This gives the protein CASNPTGTNYGYTF.

This chain connects TRBV5-1 to TRBJ1-2, with TRBD1 matching over 9 bases. V shed 4 bases, J shed 7 bases, and the junction held 5 bases outside the gene matches. The CDR3 spans 13 residues. CDR1 SGHRS and CDR2 YFSETQ come from the germline V gene. This CDR3 reads CASSRQGESGYTF. CDR3 nucleotides: TGCGCCAGCAGCCGACAGGGGGAAAGTGGCTACACCTTC. Together with reference TRBV5-1 and TRBJ1-2, the CDR3 gives the full variable domain: KAGVTQTPRYLIKTRGQQVTLSCSPISGHRSVSWYQQTPGQGLQFLFEYFSETQRNKGNFPGRFSGRQFSNSRSEMNVSTLELGDSALYLCASSRQGESGYTFGSGTRLTVV.

The sample holds a few counts of this clone. The J gene is TRBJ1-1, the V gene TRBV9; 9 nucleotides match TRBD1. V shed 3 bases and J 3 bases; nucleotides not matched to a gene: 3. CDR1 is SGDLS, CDR2 YYNGEE, per germline. The CDR3 is 14 amino acids. The CDR3 nucleotides are TGTGCCAGCAGCGCACAGGGGGCTGACACTGAAGCTTTCTTT. This translates into CASSAQGADTEAFF.

The rearrangement joins TRBV6-5 to TRBJ2-7; 8 nucleotides line up with TRBD2. The CDR3 has 14 amino acids. After removal of 6 bases from V and 2 bases from J, the junction contained 6 bases not matched to a gene. Per germline, CDR1 MNHEY and CDR2 SVGAGI. The CDR3 coding sequence is TGTGCCAGCAGACCGGGACTAGTCCCCTACGAGCAGTACGTC. Protein sequence: CASRPGLVPYEQYV.

The gene calls are TRBV15 and TRBJ2-3; D call uncertain. The CDR3 has 15 amino acids. Deletions cut 2 bases from V and 0 bases from J, with 9 bases between. Germline-derived CDR1 and CDR2 are LNHNV and YYDKDF (reference sequence). CDR3 amino acids: CATSRPIFSTDTQYF. In nucleotides, the CDR3 is TGTGCCACCAGCAGACCCATTTTTAGCACAGATACGCAGTATTTT.

The gene calls are TRBV19 and TRBJ1-1; D remains unclear. Looked up from germline, CDR1 is LNHDA and CDR2 is SQIVND (reference sequence). CDR3 size: 13 residues. V gave up 6 bases and J gave up 1 base, with 9 bases separating them. CDR3 sequence (DNA): TGTGCCAGTAGGCGCAGGCCGAACACTGAAGCTTTCTTT. The encoded protein is CASRRRPNTEAFF.

The chain couples TRBV30 to TRBJ1-5; D is undetermined. Per the germline V gene, CDR1 is GTSNPN and CDR2 is SVGIG (reference sequence). The length of the CDR3 is 13 residues. With 5 bases removed from V and 5 bases from J, the gap between germline ends came to 13 bases. CDR3 coding DNA: TGTGCCTGGGCGTCAGGTATGCATCAGCCCCAGCATTTT. This sequence encodes CAWASGMHQPQHF.

This clone was counted between two and nine times. V usage is TRBV19 and J usage is TRBJ1-1; TRBD1 aligns across 7 bases. The junction had 3 bases not matched to a gene; V was cut back by 4 bases and J by 1 base. The CDR3 length is 14 residues. Germline V CDR1 and CDR2: LNHDA, SQIVND (reference sequence). The CDR3, as DNA: TGTGCCAGTAGTACAAACAGGGGGAACACTGAAGCTTTCTTT. This sequence encodes CASSTNRGNTEAFF.

V is TRBV7-9 and J is TRBJ2-3, with D possibly matching TRBD2 (7 bases). Germline V lookup: CDR1 SEHNR, CDR2 FQNEAQ (reference sequence). This CDR3 region has 17 residues. V lost 4 bases to trimming and J lost 5 bases, with 22 bases between them. The DNA of the CDR3 is TGTGCCAGCAGCTCAAAAGGGGGGGCCGTTTCGCGAGATACGCAGTATTTT. Translation: CASSSKGGAVSRDTQYF.

In regard to this clone: An end of the junction does not agree with germline; a read error may underlie this. This chain links TRBV11-2 with TRBJ1-1, with unresolved D. Germline-derived CDR1 and CDR2 are SGHAT and FQNNGV. CDR3 size: 15 residues. The CDR3 DNA follows: TGTGCCAGTAGCTTAGATGGCTGGGCCTACGCAAAAGCTTTCTTT. Translation gives CASSLDGWAYAKAFF.

V gene TRBV10-3 combines with J gene TRBJ1-5; 7 bases match TRBD1. CDR1 and CDR2 from the germline V gene are ENHRY and SYGVKD. The CDR3 consists of 14 residues. V trimming: 3 bases; J trimming: 3 bases; junction bases outside the gene matches: 2. CDR3 residues: CAISDGTDNQPQHF. The CDR3 DNA follows: TGTGCCATCAGTGATGGGACAGACAATCAGCCCCAGCATTTT.

V gene TRBV7-2 combines with J gene TRBJ1-1, with TRBD1 matching 9 bases. Per germline, CDR1 SGHTA and CDR2 FQGNSA. This CDR3 is built from 13 residues. V lost 7 bases, J lost 4 bases, and 4 bases stayed unmatched. Here the CDR3 reads CASTRDRVTEAFF. In DNA, the CDR3 is TGTGCCAGCACCAGGGACAGGGTCACTGAAGCTTTCTTT.

The CDR3 protein is CAIRGGSQPQHF. CDR3 DNA sequence: TGTGCCATCCGGGGTGGAAGTCAGCCCCAGCATTTT. The rearrangement uses TRBV10-3 and TRBJ1-5, with unresolved D. Trimming removed 8 bases at V and 6 bases at J, with 11 bases between. The CDR3 consists of 12 residues. CDR1 ENHRY and CDR2 SYGVKD come from the germline V gene.

The V call is TRBV7-3, the J call TRBJ2-7, with 7 bases aligning to TRBD1. CDR3 length equals 17 residues. Losses at the gene ends were 4 bases for V and 3 bases for J; bases not matched to a gene: 15. Germline CDR1 SGHTA, CDR2 FQGTGA. The CDR3 bases are TGTGCCAGCAGCTCCACCCTATTGGGACAGCCATGCTACGAGCAGTACGTC. It translates to CASSSTLLGQPCYEQYV.

The gene calls are TRBV11-2 and TRBJ1-2; TRBD1 aligns across 9 bases. V lost 6 bases to trimming and J lost 8 bases; unmatched junction nucleotides: 7. Looked up from germline, CDR1 is SGHAT and CDR2 is FQNNGV. The CDR3 has 13 amino acids. CDR3 coding DNA: TGTGCCAGCAGATCCGCGACAGGGGGAGGCTACACCTTC. Its protein is CASRSATGGGYTF.

In its sample, this clone was seen a few times. The V and J genes are TRBV13 and TRBJ2-7; 9 bases align to TRBD1. Germline assignment: CDR1 PRHDT and CDR2 FYEKMQ (reference sequence). CDR3 length: 14 residues. V dropped 5 bases and J dropped 3; count of bases not matched to a gene: 5. CDR3 nucleotides: TGTGCCAGCAGCGAGAACAGGGGGCACTACGAGCAGTACTTC. This translates into CASSENRGHYEQYF.

This chain joins TRBV4-3 and TRBJ1-6; D call uncertain. V lost 0 bases and J lost 3, with 6 bases in between. The CDR3 loop spans 15 amino acids. Germline CDR1 is LGHNA and CDR2 is YSLEER. The CDR3 nucleotides are TGCGCCAGCAGCCAAGATGCCGGCTATAATTCACCCCTCCACTTT. This sequence encodes CASSQDAGYNSPLHF.